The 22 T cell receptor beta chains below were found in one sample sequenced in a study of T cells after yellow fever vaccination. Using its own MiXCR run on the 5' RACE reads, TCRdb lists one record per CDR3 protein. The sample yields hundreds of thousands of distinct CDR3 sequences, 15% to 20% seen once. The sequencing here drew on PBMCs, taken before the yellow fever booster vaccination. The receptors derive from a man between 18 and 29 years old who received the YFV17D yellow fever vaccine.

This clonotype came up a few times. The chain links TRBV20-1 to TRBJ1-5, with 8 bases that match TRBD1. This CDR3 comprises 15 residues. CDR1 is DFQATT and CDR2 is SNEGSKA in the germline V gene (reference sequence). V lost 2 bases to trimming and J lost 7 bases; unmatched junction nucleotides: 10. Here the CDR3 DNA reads TGCAGTGCTAGACTCGGGACAGGAATGGGGCAGCCCCAGCATTTT. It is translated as CSARLGTGMGQPQHF.

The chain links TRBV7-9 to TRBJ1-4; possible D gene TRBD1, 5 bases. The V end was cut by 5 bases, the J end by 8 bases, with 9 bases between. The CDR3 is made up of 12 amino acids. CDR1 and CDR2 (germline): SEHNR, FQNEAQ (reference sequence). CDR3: CASSGGQEKLFF. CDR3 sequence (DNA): TGTGCCAGCAGCGGAGGACAAGAAAAACTGTTTTTT.

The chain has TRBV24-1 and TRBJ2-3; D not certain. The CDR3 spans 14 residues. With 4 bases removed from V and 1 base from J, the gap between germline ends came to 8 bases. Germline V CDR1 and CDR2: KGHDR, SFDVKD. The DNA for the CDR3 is TGTGCCACCAGTGACCCACGGGGCACAGATACGCAGTATTTT. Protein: CATSDPRGTDTQYF.

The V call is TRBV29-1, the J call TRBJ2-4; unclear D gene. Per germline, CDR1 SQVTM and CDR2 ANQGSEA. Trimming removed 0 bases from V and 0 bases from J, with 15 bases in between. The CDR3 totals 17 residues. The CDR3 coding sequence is TGCAGCGTTGAAGATTACAGTGAACCCCTAGCCAAAAACATTCAGTACTTC. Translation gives CSVEDYSEPLAKNIQYF.

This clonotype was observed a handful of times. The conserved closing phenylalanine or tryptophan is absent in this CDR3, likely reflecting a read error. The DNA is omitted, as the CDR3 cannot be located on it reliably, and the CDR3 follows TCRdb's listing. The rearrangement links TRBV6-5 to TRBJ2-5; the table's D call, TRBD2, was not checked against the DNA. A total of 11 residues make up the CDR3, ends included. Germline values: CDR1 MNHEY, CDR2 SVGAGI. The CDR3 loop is CASSYSQRGAV.

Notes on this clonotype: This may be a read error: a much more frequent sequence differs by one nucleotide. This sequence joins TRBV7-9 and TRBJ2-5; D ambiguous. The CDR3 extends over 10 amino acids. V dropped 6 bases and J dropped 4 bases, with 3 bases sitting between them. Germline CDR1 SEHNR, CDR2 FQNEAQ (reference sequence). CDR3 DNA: TGTGCCAGCAGATCAGAGACCCAGTACTTC. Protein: CASRSETQYF.

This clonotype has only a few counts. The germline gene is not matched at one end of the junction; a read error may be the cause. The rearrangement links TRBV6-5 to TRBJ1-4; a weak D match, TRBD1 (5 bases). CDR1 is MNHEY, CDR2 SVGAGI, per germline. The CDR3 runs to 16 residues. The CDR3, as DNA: TGTGCCAGCACCCCGGCGGGGGGATCGGCTAATGAAAAACTTTTTTTT. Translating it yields CASTPAGGSANEKLFF.

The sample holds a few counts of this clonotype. The CDR3 loop is CASSPLTYEQYF. In DNA, the CDR3 is TGTGCCAGCAGCCCGCTAACCTACGAGCAGTACTTC. The chain carries TRBV7-2 and TRBJ2-7; D remains unclear. Trimming removed 5 bases from V and 2 bases from J, with 7 bases in between. Germline CDR1 and CDR2: SGHTA and FQGNSA. The CDR3 extends over 12 amino acids.

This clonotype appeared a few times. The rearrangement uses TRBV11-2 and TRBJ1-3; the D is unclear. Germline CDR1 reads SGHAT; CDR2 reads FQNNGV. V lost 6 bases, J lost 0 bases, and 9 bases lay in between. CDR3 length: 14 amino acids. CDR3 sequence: CASRRGSSGNTIYF. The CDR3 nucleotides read TGTGCCAGCAGACGTGGGAGCTCTGGAAACACCATATATTTT.

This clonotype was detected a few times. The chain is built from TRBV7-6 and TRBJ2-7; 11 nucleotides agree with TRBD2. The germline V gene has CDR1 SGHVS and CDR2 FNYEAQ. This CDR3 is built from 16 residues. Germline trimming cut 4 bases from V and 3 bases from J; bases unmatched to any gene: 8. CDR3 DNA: TGTGCCAGCAGCTCCAAACTAGCGGGGGCTCACTACGAGCAGTACGTC. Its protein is CASSSKLAGAHYEQYV.

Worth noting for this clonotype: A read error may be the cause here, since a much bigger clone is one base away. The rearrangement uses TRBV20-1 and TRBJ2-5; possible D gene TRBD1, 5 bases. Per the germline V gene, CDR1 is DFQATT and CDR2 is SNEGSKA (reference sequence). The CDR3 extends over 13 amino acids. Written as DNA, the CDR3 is TGCTGTGCTCCGATTCAGGGCGGAGAGACCCAGTACTTC. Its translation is CCAPIQGGETQYF.

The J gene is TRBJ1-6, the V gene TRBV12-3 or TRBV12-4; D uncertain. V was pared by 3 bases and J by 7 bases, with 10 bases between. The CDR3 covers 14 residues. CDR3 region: CASSFVGWNSPLHF. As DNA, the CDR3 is TGTGCCAGCAGTTTCGTCGGGTGGAATTCACCCCTCCACTTT.

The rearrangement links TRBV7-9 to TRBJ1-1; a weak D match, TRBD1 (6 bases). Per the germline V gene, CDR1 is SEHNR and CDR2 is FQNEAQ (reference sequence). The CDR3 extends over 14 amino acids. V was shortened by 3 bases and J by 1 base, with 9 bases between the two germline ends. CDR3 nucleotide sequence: TGTGCCAGCAGCTTTATGGGGGCGAACACTGAAGCTTTCTTT. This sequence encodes CASSFMGANTEAFF.

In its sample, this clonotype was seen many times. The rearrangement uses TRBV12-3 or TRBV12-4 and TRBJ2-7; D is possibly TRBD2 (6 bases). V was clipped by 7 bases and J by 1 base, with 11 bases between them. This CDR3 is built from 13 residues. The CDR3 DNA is TGTGCCAGCACCTTGGGGGGATCCTACGAGCAGTACTTC. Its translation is CASTLGGSYEQYF.

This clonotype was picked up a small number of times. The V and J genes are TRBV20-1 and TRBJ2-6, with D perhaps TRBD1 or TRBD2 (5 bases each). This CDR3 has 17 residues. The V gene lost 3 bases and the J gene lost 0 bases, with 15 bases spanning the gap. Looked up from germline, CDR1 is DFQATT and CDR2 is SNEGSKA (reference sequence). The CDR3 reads CSARGPNPTSGANVLTF. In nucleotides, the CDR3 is TGCAGTGCTAGGGGACCGAACCCCACCTCTGGGGCCAACGTCCTGACTTTC.

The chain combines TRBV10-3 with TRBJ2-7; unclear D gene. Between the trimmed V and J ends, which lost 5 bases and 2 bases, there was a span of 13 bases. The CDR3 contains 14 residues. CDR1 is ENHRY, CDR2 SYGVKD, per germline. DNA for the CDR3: TGTGCCATCAGTCCCGAGGCCGGTACCTACGAGCAGTACTTC. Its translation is CAISPEAGTYEQYF.

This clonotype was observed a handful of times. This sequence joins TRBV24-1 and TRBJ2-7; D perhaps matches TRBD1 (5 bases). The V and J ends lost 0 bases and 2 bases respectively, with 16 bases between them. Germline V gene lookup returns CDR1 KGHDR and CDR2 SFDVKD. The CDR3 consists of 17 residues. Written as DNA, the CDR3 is TGTGCCACCAGTGATTTGCCGGGTTGTACAGGAACCTACGAGCAGTACGTC. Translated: CATSDLPGCTGTYEQYV.

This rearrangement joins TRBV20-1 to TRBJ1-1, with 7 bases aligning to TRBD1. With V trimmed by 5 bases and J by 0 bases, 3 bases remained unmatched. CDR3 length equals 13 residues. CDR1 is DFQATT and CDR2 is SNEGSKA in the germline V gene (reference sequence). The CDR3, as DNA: TGCAGTGCTTTGGACAGGTTGAACACTGAAGCTTTCTTT. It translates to CSALDRLNTEAFF.

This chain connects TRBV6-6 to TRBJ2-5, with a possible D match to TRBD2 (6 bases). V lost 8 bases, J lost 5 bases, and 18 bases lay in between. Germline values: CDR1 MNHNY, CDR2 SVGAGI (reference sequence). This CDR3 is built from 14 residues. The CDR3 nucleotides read TGTGCCAGCGGAGCGTCCCGGGACTTGGAGACCCAGTACTTC. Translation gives CASGASRDLETQYF.

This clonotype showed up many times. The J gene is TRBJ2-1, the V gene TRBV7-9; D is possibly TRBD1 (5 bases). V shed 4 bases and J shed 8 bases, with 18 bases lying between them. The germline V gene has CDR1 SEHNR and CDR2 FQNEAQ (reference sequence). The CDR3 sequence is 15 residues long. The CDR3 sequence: CASSSEVAGFDEQFF. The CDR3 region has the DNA TGTGCCAGCAGCTCAGAGGTGGCAGGGTTCGATGAGCAGTTCTTC.

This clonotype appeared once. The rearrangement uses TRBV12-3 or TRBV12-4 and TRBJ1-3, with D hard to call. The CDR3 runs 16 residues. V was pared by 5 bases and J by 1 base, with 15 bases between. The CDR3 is CASSPPGWRSGNTIYF. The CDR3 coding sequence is TGTGCCAGCAGTCCCCCCGGCTGGCGGTCTGGAAACACCATATATTTT.

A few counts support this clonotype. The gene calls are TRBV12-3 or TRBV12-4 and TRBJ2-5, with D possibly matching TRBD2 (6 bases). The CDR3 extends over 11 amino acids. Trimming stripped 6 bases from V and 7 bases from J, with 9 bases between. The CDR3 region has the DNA TGTGCCAGCAGGAACGGGGGGACCCAGTACTTC. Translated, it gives CASRNGGTQYF.